This record concerns one T cell receptor beta chain sequence. As yet, its antigen is unknown. With a much larger clone just one base away, this may be a read error. The entry originates in a study of T-cell memory formation after mild COVID-19. Findings of the study overall: Several responding clones turned up in pre-infection memory, indicating that cross-reactive memory may have taken part. Researchers report contracting CD4+ clones mostly in CM and EM, with CD8+ clones in EMRA.

Germline V CDR1 and CDR2: MNHEY, SMNVEV (reference sequence). V was clipped by 5 bases and J by 8 bases, with 21 bases between them. This CDR3 is built from 15 residues. 5'RACE with constant-segment primers built TCRalpha and TCRbeta cDNA libraries with UMIs. TCRdb recomputed calls from the 5' RACE reads with MiXCR, one row per CDR3 protein. Among 200,000 to 250,000 distinct CDR3 sequences listed, about 17% were seen once. The sample comprised PBMCs or a T cell subset sorted from them (not recorded which). V is TRBV27 and J is TRBJ1-2, with a weak D call TRBD1 (5 bases). This TCR was recovered from a man younger than 30 who had mild COVID-19 (a few samples of this study predate the infection). Cell type and time point are not known. As DNA, the CDR3 is TGTGCCAGCAGTGCCGGTGACAGCCTAAAGGGGGGCTACACCTTC. Encoded protein: CASSAGDSLKGGYTF.